This T cell receptor beta chain was sequenced during a study of T cells in lung cancer brain metastases (dated by TCRdb to the late 2010s). About the full investigation: Of the 20 to 25 patients, fewer than 18 had a history of tobacco use, with a median of around 40 pack-years. Of the approximately 20 patients, around 19 received no interval therapy between resection of the primary and resection of the metastasis. A median interval of approximately 330 days was observed between acquisition of the primary and brain metastasis specimens. In this study, the TCR beta CDR3 repertoires of fully resected primary non-small cell lung cancers were compared with those of paired brain metastases. The cohort comprised around 20 patients contributing about 40 specimens, one primary lung lesion and one brain metastasis each. A median age at first diagnosis of over 55 years was recorded for the patients, of whom eight or nine were male and some 12 were female. DNA integrity number averaged roughly 4 in both primary and metastatic specimens, with no significant difference between sites. The study at large found these results: DNA fragmentation in the FFPE samples may have prevented recovery of the complete infiltrating T cell repertoire. Most clones were lesion-specific, with limited overlap between paired lesions (mean Morisita index 0.23). Brain metastases had significantly fewer unique productive clones than paired primaries (median approximately 1,500 versus 4,500). A significantly larger repertoire fraction was made up by the ten most abundant clones in brain metastases than in primaries, which was suggestive of clonal expansion. It was not possible to control for the effects of preoperative corticosteroids on T cell infiltration in brain metastases.

Patients underwent resection for synchronous oligometastatic disease or delayed recurrence of a solitary brain metastasis. To avoid including cancers other than NSCLC, any patient with a history of multiple malignancies was excluded. Using marked H&E slides as a guide, tumor areas were macrodissected from about five unstained around 9.3 um sections that had been deparaffinized. All specimens were fixed in formalin and embedded in paraffin (FFPE). Genomic DNA was extracted using the AllPrep DNA/RNA FFPE Kit. CDR1 and CDR2 were assigned from the germline V gene as SGHVS and FNYEAQ. V lost 0 bases and J lost 2 bases, and the count of bases not matched to a germline gene is 6. The CDR3, cysteine through phenylalanine, is 17 amino acids long. Just CDR3 DNA is preserved here, 51 bases in frame from base 1. Each sample received about 2.24 to 5 ug of genomic DNA as input, and the DNA input was kept equal within each pair of samples. TCR beta libraries were constructed with the immunoSEQ hsTCRbeta Kit, with multiplexed V and J gene primers used across two PCR steps. The pooled libraries, together with positive and negative controls, were sequenced on an Illumina MiSeq running a 100-cycle paired-end protocol. In the authors' own workflow: Raw data were processed by the immunoSEQ vendor into normalized, annotated TCR beta repertoire reports. Richness was counted as unique clones by nucleotide sequence, and total richness was extrapolated with the iChao1 and Efron-Thisted estimators. Pielou's evenness, Simpson's index, top-ten clone proportional abundance, and Morisita overlap index were used to characterize and compare paired lesions. In its TCRdb copy, this immuneACCESS table keeps in-frame sequences only and misses some clones. Where compared with another copy, unresolved V genes explain less than half of these, and the others have no known cause. V, J and clone size are those of that table, while D and trimming were read from the DNA. The sample yields about 5,000 clones; roughly 87% were counted once. In total, the top ten clones hold around 3.5% of the sample.

This clone was seen once. Its antigen target is currently unknown. The sample holds no much larger clone one base away, and base qualities are not on file. Recombination joined TRBV7-6 with TRBJ2-3, with 9 bases matching TRBD1. Sequenced material: tumor tissue from the primary lung tumor. The cell subset or site label for this specimen denotes: primary lung cancer lesion. The origin of this receptor is a woman aged 45-65 years with non-small cell lung cancer. CDR3 reads: CASSLALGQGFTDTQYF. The DNA sequence is TGTGCCAGCAGCTTAGCGCTAGGACAGGGGTTCACAGATACGCAGTATTTT.